The 10 T cell receptor beta chains below all came from one sample that was sequenced in a study of shared clonotypes between healthy human individuals. Libraries were prepared by immunoSEQ multiplex PCR; TCRdb keeps only in-frame clonotypes and omits some of them. The table records roughly 330,000 clones, 74% of them present only once. Sequencing was done on a sample of memory CD4+ T cells sorted from blood. Indicated subset: CD45RA-negative fraction. The origin of the receptors is a young man in good health.

The chain carries TRBV11-3 and TRBJ1-2; 7 nucleotides match TRBD1. CDR1 and CDR2 from the germline V gene are SGHNT and YENEEA. This CDR3 has 15 amino acids. J was trimmed by 8 bases and V by 11 bases; bases with no gene match: 20. The CDR3 region has the DNA TGTGCCTCTGACCTCGGGACAGAAAGGGTATACGGCTACACCTTC. Its translation is CASDLGTERVYGYTF.

This clone was picked up a small number of times. The J gene is TRBJ1-1, the V gene TRBV19, with a weak D call TRBD1 (5 bases). Germline CDR1 and CDR2: LNHDA and SQIVND (reference sequence). V dropped 9 bases and J dropped 4 bases, with 18 bases sitting between them. The CDR3 is made up of 14 amino acids. The CDR3: CASSQGLDVTEAFF. CDR3 DNA sequence: TGTGCCAGCTCCCAGGGCCTCGACGTCACTGAAGCTTTCTTT.

This chain joins TRBV11-2 and TRBJ2-2; D remains ambiguous. In germline, CDR1 is SGHAT, CDR2 FQNNGV. V shed 3 bases and J shed 1 base, with 15 bases lying between them. The CDR3 is 17 amino acids. The CDR3 loop is CASSFPVDDKNTGELFF. CDR3 nucleotide sequence: TGTGCCAGCAGCTTTCCAGTGGACGACAAGAACACCGGGGAGCTGTTTTTT.

V and J are TRBV30 and TRBJ2-5, with no clear D. V was clipped by 1 base and J by 9 bases, with 15 bases between them. The V gene's germline CDR1 is GTSNPN and CDR2 SVGIG (reference sequence). CDR3 length equals 13 residues. CDR3 sequence reads: CAWSALAGFAQYF. CDR3 DNA: TGTGCCTGGAGTGCCCTCGCTGGGTTTGCCCAGTACTTC.

The genes are TRBV5-4 and TRBJ1-4, with a possible D match to TRBD1 (5 bases). The germline V gene encodes CDR1 SGHNT and CDR2 YYREEE (reference sequence). V was pared by 0 bases and J by 1 base, with 10 bases between. The length of the CDR3 is 16 residues. CDR3 bases: TGTGCCAGCAGCTTGGGCGGGGGTGTAACTAATGAAAAACTGTTTTTT. Its translation is CASSLGGGVTNEKLFF. The full variable domain, with the rest looked up from reference TRBV5-4 and TRBJ1-4, is ETGVTQSPTHLIKTRGQQVTLRCSSQSGHNTVSWYQQALGQGPQFIFQYYREEENGRGNFPPRFSGLQFPNYSSELNVNALELDDSALYLCASSLGGGVTNEKLFFGSGTQLSVL.

V usage is TRBV5-1 and J usage is TRBJ2-1; 10 bases are a match to TRBD2. The CDR3 sequence is 15 residues long. V lost 3 bases to trimming and J lost 6 bases; unmatched junction nucleotides: 6. Germline CDR1 SGHRS, CDR2 YFSETQ. In nucleotides, the CDR3 is TGCGCCAGCAGCTCGGGACTAGCGTCGGGCAATGAGCAGTTCTTC. It yields the protein CASSSGLASGNEQFF.

For this clone: A far larger clone is just one base off, so this is likely a read error. The V and J genes are TRBV29-1 and TRBJ2-1; D uncertain. V was cut by 5 bases and J by 5 bases, with 4 bases left in between. Germline loops: CDR1 SQVTM, CDR2 ANQGSEA. The CDR3 has 10 amino acids. The CDR3 nucleotides are TGCAGCGTTTGGGACAATGAGCAGTTCTTC. Its translation is CSVWDNEQFF.

The rearrangement links TRBV5-4 to TRBJ2-5; TRBD2 agrees at 8 bases. V lost 2 bases to trimming and J lost 4 bases; unmatched junction nucleotides: 7. This CDR3 has 15 amino acids. Per germline, CDR1 SGHNT and CDR2 YYREEE (reference sequence). CDR3 nucleotides: TGTGCCAGCAGCTTTAAAGCGGGAGTGGGAGAGACCCAGTACTTC. Translated, it gives CASSFKAGVGETQYF.

CDR3 DNA sequence: TGTGCCAGCAGTGAGGAAGCGGGAGCTAGGAATGAGCAGTTCTTC. It translates to CASSEEAGARNEQFF. The rearrangement uses TRBV28 and TRBJ2-1; 8 nucleotides match TRBD2. J was trimmed by 7 bases and V by 5 bases; bases with no gene match: 10. The CDR3 totals 15 residues. Germline values: CDR1 MDHEN, CDR2 SYDVKM. The full variable domain, rest sourced from reference TRBV28 and TRBJ2-1, is DVKVTQSSRYLVKRTGEKVFLECVQDMDHENMFWYRQDPGLGLRLIYFSYDVKMKEKGDIPEGYSVSREKKERFSLILESASTNQTSMYLCASSEEAGARNEQFFGPGTRLTVL.

V usage is TRBV27 and J usage is TRBJ1-1, with D maybe TRBD1 (6 bases). This CDR3 spans 13 amino acids. Deletions cut 2 bases from V and 3 bases from J, with 7 bases between. In germline, CDR1 is MNHEY, CDR2 SMNVEV (reference sequence). The CDR3 nucleotides read TGTGCCAGCAGTTTAAAGGGGGACACTGAAGCTTTCTTT. Translating it yields CASSLKGDTEAFF.